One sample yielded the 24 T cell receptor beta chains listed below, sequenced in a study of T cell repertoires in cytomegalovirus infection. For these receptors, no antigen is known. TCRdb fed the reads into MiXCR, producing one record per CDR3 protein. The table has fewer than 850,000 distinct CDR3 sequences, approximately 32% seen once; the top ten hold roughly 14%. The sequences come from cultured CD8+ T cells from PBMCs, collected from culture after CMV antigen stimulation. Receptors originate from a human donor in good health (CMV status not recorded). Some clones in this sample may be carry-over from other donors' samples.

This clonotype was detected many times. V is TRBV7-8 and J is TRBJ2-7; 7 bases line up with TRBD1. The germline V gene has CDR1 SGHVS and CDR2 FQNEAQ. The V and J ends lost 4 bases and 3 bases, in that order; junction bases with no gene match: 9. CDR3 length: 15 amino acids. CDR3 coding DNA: TGTGCCAGCAGCTCCTTCCGACAGGGATACTACGAGCAGTACTTC. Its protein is CASSSFRQGYYEQYF.

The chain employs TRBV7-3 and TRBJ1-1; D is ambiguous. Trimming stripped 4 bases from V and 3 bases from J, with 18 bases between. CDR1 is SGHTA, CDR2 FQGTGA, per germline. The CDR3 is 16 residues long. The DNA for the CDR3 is TGTGCCAGCAGCTATCGACCACTTGGTGGGGACACTGAAGCTTTCTTT. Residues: CASSYRPLGGDTEAFF.

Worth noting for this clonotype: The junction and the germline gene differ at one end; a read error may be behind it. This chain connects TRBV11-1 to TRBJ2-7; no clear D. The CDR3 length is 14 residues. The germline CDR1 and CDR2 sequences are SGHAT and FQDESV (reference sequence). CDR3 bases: TGTGCCAGCAGCTTAGCGGGGAATTACTACGATCAGTACTTC. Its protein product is CASSLAGNYYDQYF. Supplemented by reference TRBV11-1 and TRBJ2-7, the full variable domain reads EAEVAQSPRYKITEKSQAVAFWCDPISGHATLYWYRQILGQGPELLVQFQDESVVDDSQLPKDRFSAERLKGVDSTLKIQPAELGDSAMYLCASSLAGNYYDQYFGPGTRLTVT.

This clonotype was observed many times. The CDR3 bases are TGTGCCAGCAGCTTAGGCGCAGAGCCGGGGGGCTACACCTTC. Amino acids: CASSLGAEPGGYTF. This chain connects TRBV7-6 to TRBJ1-2; D uncertain. This CDR3 comprises 14 residues. Trimming took off 1 base at V and 8 bases at J, with 14 bases between the two ends. Germline-derived CDR1 and CDR2 are SGHVS and FNYEAQ.

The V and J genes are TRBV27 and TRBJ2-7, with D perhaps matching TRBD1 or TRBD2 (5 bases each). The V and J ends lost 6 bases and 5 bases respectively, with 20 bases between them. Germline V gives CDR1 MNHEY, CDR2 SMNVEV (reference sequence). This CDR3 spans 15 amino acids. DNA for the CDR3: TGTGCCAGCAGCTCCTCCGGGGCGGCAATCCACGAGCAGTACTTC. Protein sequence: CASSSSGAAIHEQYF.

Here the CDR3 DNA reads TGTGCCAGCTCACCATCACCAACAGATCCCTCTGGAAACACCATATATTTT. Amino acids: CASSPSPTDPSGNTIYF. V is TRBV18 and J is TRBJ1-3; D is undetermined. CDR1 is KGHSH and CDR2 is LQKENI in the germline V gene. CDR3 length: 17 amino acids. Trimming took off 2 bases at V and 0 bases at J, with 14 bases between the two ends.

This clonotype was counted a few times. The CDR3 protein is CASSQSWTGDSNQPQHF. The CDR3 DNA reads TGCGCCAGCAGTCAATCGTGGACAGGGGATAGCAATCAGCCCCAGCATTTT. V is TRBV23-1 and J is TRBJ1-5; TRBD1 matches 9 bases. TRBV23-1 is labeled an ORF, and its function is uncertain. Trimming at V came to 0 bases and at J to 0 bases, leaving 3 bases not matched to a gene. CDR3 length: 17 amino acids.

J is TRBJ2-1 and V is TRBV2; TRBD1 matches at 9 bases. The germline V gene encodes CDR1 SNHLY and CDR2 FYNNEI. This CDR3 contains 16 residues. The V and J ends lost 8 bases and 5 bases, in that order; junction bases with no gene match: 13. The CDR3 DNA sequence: TGTGCCAGCGGACCTGCCGGGACAGGGTTCAACAATGAGCAGTTCTTC. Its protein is CASGPAGTGFNNEQFF. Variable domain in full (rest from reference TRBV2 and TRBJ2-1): EPEVTQTPSHQVTQMGQEVILRCVPISNHLYFYWYRQILGQKVEFLVSFYNNEISEKSEIFDDQFSVERPDGSNFTLKIRSTKLEDSAMYFCASGPAGTGFNNEQFFGPGTRLTVL.

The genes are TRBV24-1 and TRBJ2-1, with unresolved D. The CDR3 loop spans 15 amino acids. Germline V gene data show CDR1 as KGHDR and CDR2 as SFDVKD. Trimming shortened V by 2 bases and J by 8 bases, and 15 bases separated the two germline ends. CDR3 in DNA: TGTGCCACCAGTGATTGGGGTAGGGCCTGGGATGAGCAGTTCTTC. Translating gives CATSDWGRAWDEQFF.

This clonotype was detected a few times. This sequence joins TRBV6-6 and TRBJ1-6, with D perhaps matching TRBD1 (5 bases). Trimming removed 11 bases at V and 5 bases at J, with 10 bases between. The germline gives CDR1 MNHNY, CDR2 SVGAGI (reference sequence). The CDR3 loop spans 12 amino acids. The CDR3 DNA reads TGTGCCGGGGGGACCAATAATTCACCCCTCCACTTT. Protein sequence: CAGGTNNSPLHF.

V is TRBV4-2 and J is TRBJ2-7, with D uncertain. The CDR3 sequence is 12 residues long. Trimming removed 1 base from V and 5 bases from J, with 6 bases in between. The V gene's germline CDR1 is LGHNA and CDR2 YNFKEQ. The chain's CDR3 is CASSQGTDEQYF. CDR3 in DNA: TGTGCCAGCAGCCAAGGAACCGACGAGCAGTACTTC.

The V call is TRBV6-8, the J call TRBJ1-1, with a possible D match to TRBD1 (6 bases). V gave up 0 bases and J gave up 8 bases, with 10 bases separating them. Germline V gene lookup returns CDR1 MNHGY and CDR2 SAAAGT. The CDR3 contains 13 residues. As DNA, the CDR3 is TGTGCCAGCAGTTACTCGCAGGGGAGAGAAGCTTTCTTT. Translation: CASSYSQGREAFF.

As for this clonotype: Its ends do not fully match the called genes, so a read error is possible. CDR3 protein: CATSNGLAGPHDEQFF. For the CDR3, the DNA is TGTGCCACCAGCAACGGACTAGCGGGGCCCCACGATGAGCAGTTCTTC. The V gene is TRBV5-4, the J gene TRBJ2-1; 12 bases fit TRBD2. From germline, CDR1 is SGHNT and CDR2 YYREEE (reference sequence). This CDR3 has 16 amino acids.

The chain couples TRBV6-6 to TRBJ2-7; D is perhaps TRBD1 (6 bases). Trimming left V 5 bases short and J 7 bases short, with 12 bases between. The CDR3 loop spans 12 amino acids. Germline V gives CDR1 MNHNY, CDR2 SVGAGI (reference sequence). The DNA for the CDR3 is TGTGCCAGCAGTCACCAGGACAGTGAGCAGTACTTC. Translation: CASSHQDSEQYF.

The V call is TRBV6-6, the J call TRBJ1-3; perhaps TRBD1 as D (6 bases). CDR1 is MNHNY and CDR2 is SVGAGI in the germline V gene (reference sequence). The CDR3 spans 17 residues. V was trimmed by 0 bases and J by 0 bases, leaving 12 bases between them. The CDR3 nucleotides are TGTGCCAGCAGTTACTCGAACAGGGACTACTCTGGAAACACCATATATTTT. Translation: CASSYSNRDYSGNTIYF.

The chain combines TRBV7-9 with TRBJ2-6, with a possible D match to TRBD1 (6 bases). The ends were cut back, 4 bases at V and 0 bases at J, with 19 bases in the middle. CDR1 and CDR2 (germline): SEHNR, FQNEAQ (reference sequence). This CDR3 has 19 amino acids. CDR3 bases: TGTGCCAGCAGCTCCCGCACGGACAGCCACCGCTCTGGGGCCAACGTCCTGACTTTC. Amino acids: CASSSRTDSHRSGANVLTF.

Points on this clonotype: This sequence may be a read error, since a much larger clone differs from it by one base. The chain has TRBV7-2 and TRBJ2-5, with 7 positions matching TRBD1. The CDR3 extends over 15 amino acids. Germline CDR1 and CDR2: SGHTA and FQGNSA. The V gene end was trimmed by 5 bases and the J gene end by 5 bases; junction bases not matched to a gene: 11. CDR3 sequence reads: CASSPEGGRVETQYF. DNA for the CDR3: TGTGCCAGCAGCCCAGAAGGGGGCCGTGTGGAGACCCAGTACTTC.

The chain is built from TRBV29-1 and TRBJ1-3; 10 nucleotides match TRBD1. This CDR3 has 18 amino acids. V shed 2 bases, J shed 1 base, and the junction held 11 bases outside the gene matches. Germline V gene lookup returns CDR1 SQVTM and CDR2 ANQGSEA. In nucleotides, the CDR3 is TGCAGCGTTGAAACTCGGGCGGACAGGGGGACTTCTGGAAACACCATATATTTT. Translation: CSVETRADRGTSGNTIYF. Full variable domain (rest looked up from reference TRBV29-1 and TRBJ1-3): SAVISQKPSRDICQRGTSLTIQCQVDSQVTMMFWYRQQPGQSLTLIATANQGSEATYESGFVIDKFPISRPNLTFSTLTVSNMSPEDSSIYLCSVETRADRGTSGNTIYFGEGSWLTVV.

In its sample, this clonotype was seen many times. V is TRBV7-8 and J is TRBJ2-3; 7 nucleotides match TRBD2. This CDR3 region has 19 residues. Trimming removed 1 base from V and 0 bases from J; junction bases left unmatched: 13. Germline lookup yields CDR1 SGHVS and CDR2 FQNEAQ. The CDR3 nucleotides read TGTGCCAGCAGCTTAGAATCGGTAGCGGGCACAAATAGCACAGATACGCAGTATTTT. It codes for CASSLESVAGTNSTDTQYF.

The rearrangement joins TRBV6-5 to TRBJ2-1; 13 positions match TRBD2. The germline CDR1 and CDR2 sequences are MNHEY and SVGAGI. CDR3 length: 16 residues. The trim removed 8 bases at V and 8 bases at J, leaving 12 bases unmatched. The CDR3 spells CASWTWTSGGRDEQFF. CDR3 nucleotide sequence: TGTGCCAGCTGGACGTGGACTAGCGGGGGACGGGATGAGCAGTTCTTC.

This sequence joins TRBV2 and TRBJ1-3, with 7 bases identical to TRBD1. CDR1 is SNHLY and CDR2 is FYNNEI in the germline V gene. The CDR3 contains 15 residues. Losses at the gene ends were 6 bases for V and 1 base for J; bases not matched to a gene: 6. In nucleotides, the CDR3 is TGTGCCAGCAGAAACAGGGGAAGGTCTGGAAACACCATATATTTT. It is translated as CASRNRGRSGNTIYF.

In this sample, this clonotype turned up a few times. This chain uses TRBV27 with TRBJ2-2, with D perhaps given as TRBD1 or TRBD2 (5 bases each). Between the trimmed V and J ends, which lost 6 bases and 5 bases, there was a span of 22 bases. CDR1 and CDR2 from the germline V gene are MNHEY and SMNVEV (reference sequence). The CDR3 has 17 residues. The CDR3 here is CASSGTGSGWATGELFF. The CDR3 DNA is TGTGCCAGCAGCGGGACGGGGAGCGGCTGGGCAACCGGGGAGCTGTTTTTT.

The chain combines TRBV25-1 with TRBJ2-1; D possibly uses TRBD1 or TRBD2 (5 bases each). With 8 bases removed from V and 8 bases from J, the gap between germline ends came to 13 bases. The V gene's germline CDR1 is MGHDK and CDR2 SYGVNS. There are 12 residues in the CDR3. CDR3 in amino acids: CASGTQSDEQFF. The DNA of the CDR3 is TGTGCCAGCGGGACCCAAAGCGATGAGCAGTTCTTC.

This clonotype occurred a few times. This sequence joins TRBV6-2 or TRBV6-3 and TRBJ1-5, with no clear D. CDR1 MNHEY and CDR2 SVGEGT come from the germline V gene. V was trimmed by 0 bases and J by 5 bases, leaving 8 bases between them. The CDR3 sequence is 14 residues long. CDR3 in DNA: TGTGCCAGCAGTTACTCAAGTCCTTATCAGCCCCAGCATTTT. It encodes CASSYSSPYQPQHF.